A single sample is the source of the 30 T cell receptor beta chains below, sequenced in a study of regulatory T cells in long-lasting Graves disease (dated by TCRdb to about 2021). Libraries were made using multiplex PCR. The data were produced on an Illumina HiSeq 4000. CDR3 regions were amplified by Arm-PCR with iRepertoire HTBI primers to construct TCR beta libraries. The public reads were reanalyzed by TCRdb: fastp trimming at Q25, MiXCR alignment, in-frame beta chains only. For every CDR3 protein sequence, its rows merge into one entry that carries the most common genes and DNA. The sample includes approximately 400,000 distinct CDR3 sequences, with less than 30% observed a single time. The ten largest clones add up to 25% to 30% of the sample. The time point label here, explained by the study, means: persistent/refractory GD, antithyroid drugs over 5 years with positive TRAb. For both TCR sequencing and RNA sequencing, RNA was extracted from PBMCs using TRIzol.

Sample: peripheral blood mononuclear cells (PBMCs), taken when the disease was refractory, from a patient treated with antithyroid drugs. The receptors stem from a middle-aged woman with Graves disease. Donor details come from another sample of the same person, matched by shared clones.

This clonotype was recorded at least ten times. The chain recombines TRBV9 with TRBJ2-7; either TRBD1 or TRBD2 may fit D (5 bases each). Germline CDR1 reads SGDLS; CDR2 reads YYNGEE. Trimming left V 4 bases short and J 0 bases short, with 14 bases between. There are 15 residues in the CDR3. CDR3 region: CASSSRDGHSYEQYF. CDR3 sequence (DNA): TGTGCCAGCAGCTCCCGGGACGGGCACTCCTACGAGCAGTACTTC.

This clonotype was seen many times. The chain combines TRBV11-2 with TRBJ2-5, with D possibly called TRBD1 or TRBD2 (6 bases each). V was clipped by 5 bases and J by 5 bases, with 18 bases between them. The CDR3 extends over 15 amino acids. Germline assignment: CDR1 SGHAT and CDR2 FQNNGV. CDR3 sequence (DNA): TGTGCCAGCAGCCCGAGGGGGACGGAGGGGGAGACCCAGTACTTC. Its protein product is CASSPRGTEGETQYF.

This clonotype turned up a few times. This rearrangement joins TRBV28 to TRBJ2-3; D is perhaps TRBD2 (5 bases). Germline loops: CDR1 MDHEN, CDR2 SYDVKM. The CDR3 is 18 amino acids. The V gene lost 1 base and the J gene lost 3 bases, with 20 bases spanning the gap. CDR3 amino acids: CASSLLLSGISGTDTQYF. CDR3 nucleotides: TGTGCCAGCAGTTTATTGCTATCGGGGATAAGCGGTACAGATACGCAGTATTTT.

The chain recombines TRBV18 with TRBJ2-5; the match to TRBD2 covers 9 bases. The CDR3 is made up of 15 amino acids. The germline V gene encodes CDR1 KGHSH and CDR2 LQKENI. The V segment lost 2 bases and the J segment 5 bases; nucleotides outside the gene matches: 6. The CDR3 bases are TGTGCCAGCTCACCAGGTAGCGGGAGTCGGGAGACCCAGTACTTC. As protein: CASSPGSGSRETQYF.

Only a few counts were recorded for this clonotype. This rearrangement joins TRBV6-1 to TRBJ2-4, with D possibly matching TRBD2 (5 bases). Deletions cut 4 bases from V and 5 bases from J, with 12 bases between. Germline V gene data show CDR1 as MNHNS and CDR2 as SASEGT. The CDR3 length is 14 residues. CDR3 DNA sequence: TGTGCCAGCAGTGCCGGAGGCGGAGAAAACATTCAGTACTTC. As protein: CASSAGGGENIQYF.

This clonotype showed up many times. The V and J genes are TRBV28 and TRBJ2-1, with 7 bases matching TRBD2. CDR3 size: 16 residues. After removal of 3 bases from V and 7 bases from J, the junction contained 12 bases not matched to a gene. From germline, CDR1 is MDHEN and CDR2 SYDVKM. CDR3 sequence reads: CASSLAVERDRNEQFF. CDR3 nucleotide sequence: TGTGCCAGCAGTTTGGCTGTCGAGCGGGACCGTAATGAGCAGTTCTTC.

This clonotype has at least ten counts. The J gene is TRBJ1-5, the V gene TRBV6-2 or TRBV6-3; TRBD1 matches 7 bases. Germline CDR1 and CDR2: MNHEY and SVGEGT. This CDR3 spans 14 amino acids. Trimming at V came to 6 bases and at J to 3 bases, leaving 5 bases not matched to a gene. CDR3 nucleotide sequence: TGTGCCAGCAGCTACGACAGGGCCAATCAGCCCCAGCATTTT. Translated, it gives CASSYDRANQPQHF.

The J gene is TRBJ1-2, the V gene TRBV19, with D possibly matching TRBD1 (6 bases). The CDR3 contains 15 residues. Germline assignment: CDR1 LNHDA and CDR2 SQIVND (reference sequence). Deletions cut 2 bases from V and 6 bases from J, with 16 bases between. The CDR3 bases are TGTGCCAGTAGTATAATGGACAGCGGGGGACATGGCTACACCTTC. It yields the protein CASSIMDSGGHGYTF.

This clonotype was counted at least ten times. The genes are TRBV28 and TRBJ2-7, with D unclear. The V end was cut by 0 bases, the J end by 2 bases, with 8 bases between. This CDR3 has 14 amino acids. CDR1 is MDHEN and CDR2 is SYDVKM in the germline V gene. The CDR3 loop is CASSLWPGPYEQYF. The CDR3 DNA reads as TGTGCCAGCAGTTTATGGCCAGGTCCCTACGAGCAGTACTTC.

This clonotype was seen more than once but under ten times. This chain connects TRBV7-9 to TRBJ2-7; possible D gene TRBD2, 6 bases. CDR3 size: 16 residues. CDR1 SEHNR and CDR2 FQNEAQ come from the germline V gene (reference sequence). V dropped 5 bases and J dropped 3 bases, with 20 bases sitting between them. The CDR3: CASSPFGGVRDYEQYF. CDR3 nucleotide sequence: TGTGCCAGCAGCCCTTTTGGCGGGGTGAGAGACTACGAGCAGTACTTC.

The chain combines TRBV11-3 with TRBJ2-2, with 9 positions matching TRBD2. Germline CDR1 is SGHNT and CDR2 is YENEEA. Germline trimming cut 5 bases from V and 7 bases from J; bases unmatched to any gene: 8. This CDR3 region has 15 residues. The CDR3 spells CASSAPGLAGGELFF. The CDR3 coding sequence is TGTGCCAGCAGCGCACCGGGACTAGCTGGCGGGGAGCTGTTTTTT.

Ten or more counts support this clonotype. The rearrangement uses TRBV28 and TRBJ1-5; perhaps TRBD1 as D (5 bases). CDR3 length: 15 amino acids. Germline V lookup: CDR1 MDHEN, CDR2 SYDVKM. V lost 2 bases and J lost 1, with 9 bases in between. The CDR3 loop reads CASSLPGPSNQPQHF. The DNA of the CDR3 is TGTGCCAGCAGTTTACCGGGACCCAGCAATCAGCCCCAGCATTTT.

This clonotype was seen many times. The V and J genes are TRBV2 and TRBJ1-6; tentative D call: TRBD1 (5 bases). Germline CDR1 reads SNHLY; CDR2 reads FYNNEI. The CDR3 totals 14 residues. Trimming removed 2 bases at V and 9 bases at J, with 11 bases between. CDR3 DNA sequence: TGTGCCAGCAGTGAAACCCTTACAGGTTCACCCCTCCACTTT. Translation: CASSETLTGSPLHF.

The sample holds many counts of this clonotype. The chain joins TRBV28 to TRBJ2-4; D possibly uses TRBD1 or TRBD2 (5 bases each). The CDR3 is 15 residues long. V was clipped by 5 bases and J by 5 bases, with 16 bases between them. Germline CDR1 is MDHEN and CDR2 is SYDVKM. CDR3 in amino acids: CASSGGGGFQNIQYF. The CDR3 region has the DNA TGTGCCAGCAGTGGGGGTGGGGGATTCCAAAACATTCAGTACTTC.

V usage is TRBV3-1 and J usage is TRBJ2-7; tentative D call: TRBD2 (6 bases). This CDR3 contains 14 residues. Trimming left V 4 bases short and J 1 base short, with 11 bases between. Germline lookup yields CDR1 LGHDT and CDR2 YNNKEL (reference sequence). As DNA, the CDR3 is TGTGCCAGCAGCCGGGGGGAATATTCCTACGAGCAGTACTTC. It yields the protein CASSRGEYSYEQYF.

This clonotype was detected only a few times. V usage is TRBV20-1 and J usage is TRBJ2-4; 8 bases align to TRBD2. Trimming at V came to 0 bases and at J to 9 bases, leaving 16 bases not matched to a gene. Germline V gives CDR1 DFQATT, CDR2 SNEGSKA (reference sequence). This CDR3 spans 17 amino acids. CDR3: CSARDLRSRAGVGIQYF. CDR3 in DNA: TGCAGTGCTAGAGATCTCCGTAGTCGAGCGGGAGTCGGCATTCAGTACTTC.

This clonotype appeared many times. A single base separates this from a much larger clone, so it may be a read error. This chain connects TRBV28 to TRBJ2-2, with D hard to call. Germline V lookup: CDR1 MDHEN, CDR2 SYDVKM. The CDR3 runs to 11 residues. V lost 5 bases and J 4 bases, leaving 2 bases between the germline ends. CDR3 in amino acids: CASSVTGELFF. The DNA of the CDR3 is TGTGCCAGCAGTGTCACCGGGGAGCTGTTTTTT.

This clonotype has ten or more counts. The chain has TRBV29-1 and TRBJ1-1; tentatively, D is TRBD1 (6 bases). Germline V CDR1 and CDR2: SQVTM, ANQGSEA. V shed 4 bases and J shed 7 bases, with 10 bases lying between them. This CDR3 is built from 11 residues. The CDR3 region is CSVGLQGEAFF. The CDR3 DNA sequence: TGCAGCGTTGGACTACAGGGTGAAGCTTTCTTT.

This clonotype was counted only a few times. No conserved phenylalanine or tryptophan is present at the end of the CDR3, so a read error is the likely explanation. CDR3 nucleotide sequence: TGTGCCAGCAGTTTTGTGACAGAAAATTCACCCCTCCACTGT. Translation gives CASSFVTENSPLHC. The V gene is TRBV28, the J gene TRBJ1-6; D is possibly TRBD1 (5 bases). Trimming pared 3 bases from V and 7 bases from J, leaving 10 bases between. Germline CDR1 and CDR2: MDHEN and SYDVKM. CDR3 size: 14 residues.

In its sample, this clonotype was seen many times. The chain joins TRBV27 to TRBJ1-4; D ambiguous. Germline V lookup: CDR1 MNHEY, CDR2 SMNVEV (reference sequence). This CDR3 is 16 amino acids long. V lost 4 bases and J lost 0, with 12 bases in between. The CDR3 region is CASSSFSPATNEKLFF. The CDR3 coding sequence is TGTGCCAGCAGTTCGTTTAGTCCCGCAACTAATGAAAAACTGTTTTTT. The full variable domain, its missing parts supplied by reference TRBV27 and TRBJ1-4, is EAQVTQNPRYLITVTGKKLTVTCSQNMNHEYMSWYRQDPGLGLRQIYYSMNVEVTDKGDVPEGYKVSRKEKRNFPLILESPSPNQTSLYFCASSSFSPATNEKLFFGSGTQLSVL.

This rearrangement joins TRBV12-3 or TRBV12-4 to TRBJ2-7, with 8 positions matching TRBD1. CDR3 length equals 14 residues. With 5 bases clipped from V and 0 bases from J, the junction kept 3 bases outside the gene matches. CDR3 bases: TGTGCCAGCAGTCCGGGACAGGACTCCTACGAGCAGTACTTC. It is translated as CASSPGQDSYEQYF.

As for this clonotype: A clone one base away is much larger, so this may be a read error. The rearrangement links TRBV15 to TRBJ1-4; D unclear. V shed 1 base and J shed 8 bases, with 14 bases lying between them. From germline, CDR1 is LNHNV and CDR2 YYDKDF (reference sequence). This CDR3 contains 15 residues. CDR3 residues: CATSRAGIATEKLFF. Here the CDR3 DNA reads TGTGCCACCAGCAGAGCTGGGATAGCGACCGAAAAACTGTTTTTT.

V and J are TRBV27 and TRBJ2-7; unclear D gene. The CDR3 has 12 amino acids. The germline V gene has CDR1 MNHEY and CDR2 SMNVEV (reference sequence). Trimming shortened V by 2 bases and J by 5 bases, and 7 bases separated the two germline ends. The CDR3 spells CASSLPNNEQYF. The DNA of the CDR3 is TGTGCCAGCAGTTTACCTAATAACGAGCAGTACTTC.

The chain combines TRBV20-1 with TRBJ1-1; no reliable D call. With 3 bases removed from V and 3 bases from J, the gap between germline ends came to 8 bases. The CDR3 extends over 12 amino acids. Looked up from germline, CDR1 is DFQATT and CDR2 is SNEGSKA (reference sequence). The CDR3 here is CSASPPHTEAFF. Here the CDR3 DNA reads TGCAGTGCTAGCCCCCCACACACTGAAGCTTTCTTT.

In nucleotides, the CDR3 is TGTGCCAGCTCACTACAACCAAATAATCAGCCCCAGCATTTT. This sequence encodes CASSLQPNNQPQHF. The rearrangement uses TRBV2 and TRBJ1-5; no clear D. V lost 8 bases to trimming and J lost 4 bases, with 15 bases between them. Germline V lookup: CDR1 SNHLY, CDR2 FYNNEI. The CDR3 is made up of 14 amino acids.

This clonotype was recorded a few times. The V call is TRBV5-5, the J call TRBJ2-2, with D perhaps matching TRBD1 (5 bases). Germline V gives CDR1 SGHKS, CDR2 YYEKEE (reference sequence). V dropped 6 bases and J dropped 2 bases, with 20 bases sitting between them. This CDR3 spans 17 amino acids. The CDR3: CASTKVRGEINTGELFF. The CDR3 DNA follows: TGTGCCAGCACTAAAGTAAGGGGTGAGATCAACACCGGGGAGCTGTTTTTT.

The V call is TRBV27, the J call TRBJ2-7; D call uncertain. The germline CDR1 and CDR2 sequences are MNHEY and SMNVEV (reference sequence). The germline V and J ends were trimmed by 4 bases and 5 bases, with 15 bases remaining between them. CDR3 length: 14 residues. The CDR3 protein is CASSSILEAHEQYF. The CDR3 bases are TGTGCCAGCAGTTCAATCCTAGAAGCCCACGAGCAGTACTTC.

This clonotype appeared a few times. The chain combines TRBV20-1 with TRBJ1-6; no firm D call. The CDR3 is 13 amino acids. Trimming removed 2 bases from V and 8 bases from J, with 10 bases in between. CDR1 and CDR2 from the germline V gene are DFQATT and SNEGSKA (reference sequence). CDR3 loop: CSARFRQDSPLHF. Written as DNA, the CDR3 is TGCAGTGCTAGATTCAGGCAGGATTCACCCCTCCACTTT.

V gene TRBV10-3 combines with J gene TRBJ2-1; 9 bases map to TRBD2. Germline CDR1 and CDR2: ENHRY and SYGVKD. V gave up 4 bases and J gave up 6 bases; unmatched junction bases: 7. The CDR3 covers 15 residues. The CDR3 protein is CAISGSGSLGNEQFF. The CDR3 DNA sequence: TGTGCCATCAGTGGTAGCGGGAGCCTCGGCAATGAGCAGTTCTTC.

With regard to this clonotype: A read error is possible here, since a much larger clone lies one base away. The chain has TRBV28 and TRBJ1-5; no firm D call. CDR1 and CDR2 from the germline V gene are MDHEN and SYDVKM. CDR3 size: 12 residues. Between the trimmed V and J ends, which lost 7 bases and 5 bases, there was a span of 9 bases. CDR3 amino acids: CASMDPHQPQHF. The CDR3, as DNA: TGTGCCAGCATGGACCCTCATCAGCCCCAGCATTTT.